This T cell receptor (beta chain) was sequenced in a study of blood T cell repertoires in COVID-19. In the study overall: Spain, Italy and the United States supplied samples that represented acute and convalescent COVID-19. The cDNA or gDNA used as material had been derived from T cells, B-cell-depleted T cells, or PBMCs.

Original processing methods: Quantification of nucleated cells was approximated via reference gene primer amplification. Clones were sequenced by immunoSEQ multiplex PCR, and TCRdb holds only the in-frame ones, with some missing. That table gives V, J and clone size, and the DNA gave D and trimming. This table holds about 230,000 clones, around 81% found once. Germline-derived CDR1 and CDR2 are SQVTM and ANQGSEA. Trimming pared 7 bases from V and 2 bases from J, leaving 12 bases between. CDR3 length equals 12 residues. The chain carries TRBV29-1 and TRBJ2-7; D remains ambiguous. Sequenced: peripheral blood. The sequence derives from a man over 45 with active or convalescent COVID-19. In DNA form, the CDR3 reads TGCAGCGCCAGGCCAGACCCCTACGAGCAGTACTTC. The encoded protein is CSARPDPYEQYF.